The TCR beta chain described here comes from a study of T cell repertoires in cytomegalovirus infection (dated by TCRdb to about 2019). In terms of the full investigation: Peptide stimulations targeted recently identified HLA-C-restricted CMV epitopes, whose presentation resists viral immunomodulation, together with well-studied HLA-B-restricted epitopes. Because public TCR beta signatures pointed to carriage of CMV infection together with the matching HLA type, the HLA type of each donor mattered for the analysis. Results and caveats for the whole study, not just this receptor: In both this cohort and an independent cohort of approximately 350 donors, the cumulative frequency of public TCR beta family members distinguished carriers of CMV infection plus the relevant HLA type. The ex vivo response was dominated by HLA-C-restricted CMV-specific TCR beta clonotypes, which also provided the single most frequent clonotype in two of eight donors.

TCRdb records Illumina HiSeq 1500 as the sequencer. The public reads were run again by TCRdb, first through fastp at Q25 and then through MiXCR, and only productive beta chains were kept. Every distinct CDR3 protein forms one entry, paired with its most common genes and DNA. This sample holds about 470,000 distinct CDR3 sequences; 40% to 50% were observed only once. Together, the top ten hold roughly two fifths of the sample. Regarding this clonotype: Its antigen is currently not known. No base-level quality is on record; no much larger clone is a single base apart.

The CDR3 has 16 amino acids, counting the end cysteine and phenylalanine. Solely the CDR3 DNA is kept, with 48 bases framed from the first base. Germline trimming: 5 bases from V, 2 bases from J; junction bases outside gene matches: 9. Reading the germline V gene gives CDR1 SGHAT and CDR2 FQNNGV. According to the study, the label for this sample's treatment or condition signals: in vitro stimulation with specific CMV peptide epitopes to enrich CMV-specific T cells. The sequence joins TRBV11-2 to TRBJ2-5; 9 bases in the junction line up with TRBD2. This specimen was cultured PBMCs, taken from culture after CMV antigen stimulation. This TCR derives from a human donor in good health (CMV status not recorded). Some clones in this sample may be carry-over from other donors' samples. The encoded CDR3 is CASSLWRGGPQETQYF. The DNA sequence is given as TGTGCCAGCAGCCTCTGGCGGGGGGGCCCTCAAGAGACCCAGTACTTC.